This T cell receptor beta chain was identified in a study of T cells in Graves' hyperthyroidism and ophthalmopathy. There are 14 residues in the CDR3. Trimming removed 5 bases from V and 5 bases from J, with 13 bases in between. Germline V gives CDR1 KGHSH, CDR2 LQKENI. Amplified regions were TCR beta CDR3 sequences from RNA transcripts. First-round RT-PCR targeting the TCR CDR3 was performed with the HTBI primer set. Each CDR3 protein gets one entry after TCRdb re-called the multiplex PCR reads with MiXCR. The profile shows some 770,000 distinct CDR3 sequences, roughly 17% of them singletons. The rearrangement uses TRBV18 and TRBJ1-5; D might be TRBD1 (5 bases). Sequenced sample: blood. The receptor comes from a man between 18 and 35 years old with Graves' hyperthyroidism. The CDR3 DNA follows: TGTGCCAGCTCAAAGGGGCATCTGGATCAGCCCCAGCATTTT. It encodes CASSKGHLDQPQHF.